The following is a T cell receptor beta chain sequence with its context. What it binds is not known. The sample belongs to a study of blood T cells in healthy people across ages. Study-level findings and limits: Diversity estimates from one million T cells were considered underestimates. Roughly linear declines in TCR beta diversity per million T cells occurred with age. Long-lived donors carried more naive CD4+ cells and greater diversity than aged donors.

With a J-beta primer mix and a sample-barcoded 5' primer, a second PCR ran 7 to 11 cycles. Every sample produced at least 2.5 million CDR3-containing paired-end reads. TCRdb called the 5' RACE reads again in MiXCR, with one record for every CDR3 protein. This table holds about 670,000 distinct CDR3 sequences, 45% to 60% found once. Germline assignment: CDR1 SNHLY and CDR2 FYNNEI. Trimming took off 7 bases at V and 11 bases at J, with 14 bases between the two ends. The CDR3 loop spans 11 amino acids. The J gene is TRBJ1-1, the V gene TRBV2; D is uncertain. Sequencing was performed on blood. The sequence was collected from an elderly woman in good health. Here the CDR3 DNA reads TGTGCCAGCATCCGGGAGTGGTCTGCTTTCTTT. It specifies CASIREWSAFF.